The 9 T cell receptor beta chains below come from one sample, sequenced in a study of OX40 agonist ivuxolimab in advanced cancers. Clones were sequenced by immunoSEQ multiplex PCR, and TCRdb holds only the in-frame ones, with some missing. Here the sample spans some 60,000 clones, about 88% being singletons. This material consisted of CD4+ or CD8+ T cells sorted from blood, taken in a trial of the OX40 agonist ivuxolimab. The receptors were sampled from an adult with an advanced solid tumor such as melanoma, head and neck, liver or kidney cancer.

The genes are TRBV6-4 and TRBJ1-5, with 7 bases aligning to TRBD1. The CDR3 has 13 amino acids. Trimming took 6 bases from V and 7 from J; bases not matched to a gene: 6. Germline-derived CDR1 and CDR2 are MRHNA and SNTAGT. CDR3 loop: CASSDREGQPQHF. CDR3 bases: TGTGCCAGCAGCGACAGGGAGGGACAGCCCCAGCATTTT.

In DNA form, the CDR3 reads TGTGCCAGCACCAACAGGGCCGAGACCCAGTACTTC. This encodes CASTNRAETQYF. The rearrangement links TRBV11-2 to TRBJ2-5; a weak D match, TRBD1 (6 bases). Germline V gene sequence: CDR1 SGHAT, CDR2 FQNNGV. The V and J ends lost 7 bases and 5 bases respectively, with 11 bases between them. The CDR3 contains 12 residues.

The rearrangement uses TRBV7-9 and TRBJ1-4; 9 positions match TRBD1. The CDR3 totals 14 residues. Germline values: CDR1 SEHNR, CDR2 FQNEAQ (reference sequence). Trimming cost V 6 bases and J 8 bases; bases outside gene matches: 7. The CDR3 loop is CASSQDRGREKLFF. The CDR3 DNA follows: TGTGCCAGCAGTCAGGACAGGGGAAGGGAAAAACTGTTTTTT.

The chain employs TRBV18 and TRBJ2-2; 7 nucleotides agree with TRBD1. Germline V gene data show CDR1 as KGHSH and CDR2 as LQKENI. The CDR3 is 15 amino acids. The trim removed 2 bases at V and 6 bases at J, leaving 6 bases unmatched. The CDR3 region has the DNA TGTGCCAGCTCACCAGGGGAGACAGGGTCCGGGGAGCTGTTTTTT. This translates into CASSPGETGSGELFF.

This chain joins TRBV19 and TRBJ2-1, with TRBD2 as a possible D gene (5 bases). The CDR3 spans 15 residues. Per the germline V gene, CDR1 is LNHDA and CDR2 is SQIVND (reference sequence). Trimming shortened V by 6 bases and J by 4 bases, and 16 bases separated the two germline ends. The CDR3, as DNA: TGTGCCAGTAGGCCCCCCAGCGGAGGATACAATGAGCAGTTCTTC. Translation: CASRPPSGGYNEQFF.

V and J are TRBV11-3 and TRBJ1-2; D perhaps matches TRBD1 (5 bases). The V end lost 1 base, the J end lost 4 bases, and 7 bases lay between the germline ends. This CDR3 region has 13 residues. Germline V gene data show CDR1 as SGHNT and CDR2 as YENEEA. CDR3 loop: CASSLGQFYGYTF. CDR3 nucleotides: TGTGCCAGCAGCTTAGGACAGTTCTATGGCTACACCTTC.

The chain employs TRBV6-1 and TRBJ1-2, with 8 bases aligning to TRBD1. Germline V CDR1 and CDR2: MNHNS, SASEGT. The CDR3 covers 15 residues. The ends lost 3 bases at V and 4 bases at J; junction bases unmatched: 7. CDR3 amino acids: CASSEVKDRAYGYTF. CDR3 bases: TGTGCCAGCAGTGAGGTAAAGGACAGGGCCTATGGCTACACCTTC.

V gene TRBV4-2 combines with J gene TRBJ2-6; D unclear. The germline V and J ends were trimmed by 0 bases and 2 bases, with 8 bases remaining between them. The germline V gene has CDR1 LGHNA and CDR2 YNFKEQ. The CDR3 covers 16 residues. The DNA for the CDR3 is TGTGCCAGCAGCCAAGATGGCACCCCTGGGGCCAACGTCCTGACTTTC. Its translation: CASSQDGTPGANVLTF.

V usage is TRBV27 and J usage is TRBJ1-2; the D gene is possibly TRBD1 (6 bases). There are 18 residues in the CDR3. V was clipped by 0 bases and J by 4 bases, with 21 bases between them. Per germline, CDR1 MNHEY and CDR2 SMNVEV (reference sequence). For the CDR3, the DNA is TGTGCCAGCAGTTTATCGACTATGGGGTGGAAGGGGGTCTATGGCTACACCTTC. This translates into CASSLSTMGWKGVYGYTF.